One and the same sample provided the 17 T cell receptor beta chains below, sequenced in a study of regulatory T cells in long-lasting Graves disease. Time point given: newly diagnosed GD, antithyroid drugs for less than 3 months. RNA from PBMCs was the source of the TCR library. The TCR beta library used iRepertoire HTBI primers with Arm-PCR amplification of CDR3. In TCRdb, the multiplex PCR reads were re-called with MiXCR into one record per CDR3 protein. The data show about 430,000 distinct CDR3 sequences, with around 16% seen just once and approximately 7.6% held by the top ten. The same data also contributed to another study, on T cells in Graves' hyperthyroidism and ophthalmopathy.

The sample consisted of peripheral blood mononuclear cells (PBMCs), taken at new diagnosis, from a patient treated with antithyroid drugs. The receptors were gathered from a woman in her 40s with Graves disease.

This clonotype was seen repeatedly, ten times or more. The chain carries TRBV9 and TRBJ2-3; TRBD1 is a possible D gene (5 bases). Trimming left V 3 bases short and J 2 bases short, with 13 bases between. The CDR3 is 15 amino acids. The germline V gene has CDR1 SGDLS and CDR2 YYNGEE. In DNA form, the CDR3 reads TGTGCCAGCAGCGAGGGGAATCGGGTCACAGATACGCAGTATTTT. Translating it yields CASSEGNRVTDTQYF.

This clonotype was observed a few times. The chain joins TRBV19 to TRBJ2-7; the D gene is possibly TRBD1 (6 bases). Looked up from germline, CDR1 is LNHDA and CDR2 is SQIVND (reference sequence). The V end lost 10 bases, the J end lost 0 bases, and 10 bases lay between the germline ends. The CDR3 is made up of 12 amino acids. The CDR3 protein is CATRDTSYEQYF. The DNA of the CDR3 is TGTGCCACCCGGGACACCTCCTACGAGCAGTACTTC.

This clonotype was counted at least ten times. The chain links TRBV12-3 or TRBV12-4 to TRBJ1-4, with 10 bases fitting TRBD1. The CDR3 extends over 14 amino acids. J lost 8 bases, V lost 6 bases, and 6 bases had no gene match. In DNA, the CDR3 is TGTGCCAGCAGGTCCGGGACAGGGGACGAAAAACTGTTTTTT. This encodes CASRSGTGDEKLFF.

The chain employs TRBV19 and TRBJ1-2, with a possible D match to TRBD1 (5 bases). Between the trimmed V and J ends, which lost 3 bases and 3 bases, there was a span of 8 bases. The length of the CDR3 is 13 residues. Germline CDR1 is LNHDA and CDR2 is SQIVND (reference sequence). The CDR3 DNA is TGTGCCAGTAGTATTCAGGGTGACTATGGCTACACCTTC. It codes for CASSIQGDYGYTF.

Ten or more counts support this clonotype. The V gene is TRBV7-6, the J gene TRBJ1-5, with D uncertain. The CDR3 runs to 13 residues. Germline V gene data show CDR1 as SGHVS and CDR2 as FNYEAQ. Trimming left V 4 bases short and J 7 bases short, with 11 bases between. The CDR3 sequence is CASSSERGQPQHF. In DNA, the CDR3 is TGTGCCAGCAGCTCGGAGAGAGGCCAGCCCCAGCATTTT.

This clonotype was counted ten times or more. In nucleotides, the CDR3 is TGTGCCAGCAGTTCCCTGGCAGGAGACGGTGGCTACACCTTC. This sequence encodes CASSSLAGDGGYTF. V is TRBV27 and J is TRBJ1-2; D is unresolved. Germline CDR1 MNHEY, CDR2 SMNVEV (reference sequence). The length of the CDR3 is 14 residues. Deletions cut 4 bases from V and 7 bases from J, with 16 bases between.

V gene TRBV18 combines with J gene TRBJ2-1, with 7 bases identical to TRBD2. This CDR3 spans 16 amino acids. V lost 4 bases and J lost 0; bases outside the gene matches: 6. Per germline, CDR1 KGHSH and CDR2 LQKENI. The CDR3 sequence is CASSRWGGSSYNEQFF. The CDR3 region has the DNA TGTGCCAGCTCACGATGGGGGGGGAGCTCCTACAATGAGCAGTTCTTC.

Turning to this clonotype: Germline is not matched at one junction end, which may reflect a read error. This chain links TRBV12-3 or TRBV12-4 with TRBJ1-5, with 9 nucleotides matching TRBD1. The CDR3 length is 13 residues. The CDR3 DNA sequence: TGTGCCAGCAGGGGGACAGGGAGTCAGCCCCAGCGTTTT. Translating gives CASRGTGSQPQRF.

This clonotype was counted at least ten times. The chain has TRBV12-3 or TRBV12-4 and TRBJ2-5, with D possibly TRBD1 on 6 matching bases. Trimming removed 6 bases from V and 1 base from J, with 12 bases in between. The CDR3 covers 14 residues. In DNA, the CDR3 is TGTGCCAGCAGAACCGGGACATTCCAAGAGACCCAGTACTTC. Its protein is CASRTGTFQETQYF.

In this sample, this clonotype turned up many times. The chain links TRBV27 to TRBJ2-1, with D perhaps TRBD1 or TRBD2 (6 bases each). The CDR3 has 14 residues. Germline V gives CDR1 MNHEY, CDR2 SMNVEV (reference sequence). V lost 2 bases and J 8 bases, leaving 13 bases between the germline ends. CDR3 amino acids: CASSLQGTFHEQFF. The CDR3 DNA reads as TGTGCCAGCAGTTTACAGGGGACTTTTCATGAGCAGTTCTTC.

About this clonotype: This is likely a read error, given that the CDR3 carries no conserved phenylalanine or tryptophan at its end. Here the CDR3 DNA reads TGTGCCAGCAGCCCGGGTCCGGCAATCTCTGGGGCCAACGTCCTGACTTCC. Translating gives CASSPGPAISGANVLTS. V is TRBV3-1 and J is TRBJ2-6, with D unclear. The V end lost 4 bases, the J end lost 0 bases, and 13 bases lay between the germline ends. This CDR3 spans 17 amino acids. Germline lookup yields CDR1 LGHDT and CDR2 YNNKEL (reference sequence).

This clonotype occurred many times. The V and J genes are TRBV24-1 and TRBJ2-5; D is unclear. Germline V gene sequence: CDR1 KGHDR, CDR2 SFDVKD. The CDR3 spans 18 residues. Trimming took off 1 base at V and 3 bases at J, with 20 bases between the two ends. CDR3 DNA: TGTGCCACCAGTGATTTACCTACCGGCGACTGGGAAGAAGAGACCCAGTACTTC. This sequence encodes CATSDLPTGDWEEETQYF.

This clonotype has at least ten counts. At one of its ends the junction is not consistent with the germline gene, which may arise from a read error. The chain's CDR3 is CTSSNVGEETQYF. CDR3 coding DNA: TGTACCAGCTCTAACGTGGGGGAAGAGACCCAGTACTTC. This sequence joins TRBV28 and TRBJ2-1, with D possibly being TRBD1 or TRBD2 (5 bases each). Matching the DNA end better, TRBJ2-5 makes the J call doubtful. This CDR3 contains 13 residues. Germline V gene lookup returns CDR1 MDHEN and CDR2 SYDVKM.

This clonotype has a count of ten or more. The chain couples TRBV12-3 or TRBV12-4 to TRBJ2-5, with D perhaps being TRBD1 or TRBD2 (5 bases each). The CDR3 consists of 13 residues. The V and J ends lost 6 bases and 9 bases respectively, with 17 bases between them. The CDR3 bases are TGTGCCAGCAGGGGGACCAGGTATGGGGCCCAGTACTTC. It yields the protein CASRGTRYGAQYF.

The chain employs TRBV15 and TRBJ2-1; D is possibly TRBD2 (5 bases). Germline loops: CDR1 LNHNV, CDR2 YYDKDF (reference sequence). The V end lost 0 bases, the J end lost 5 bases, and 11 bases lay between the germline ends. The CDR3 extends over 15 amino acids. DNA for the CDR3: TGTGCCACCAGCAGAGATGTTAGCGAGAACAATGAGCAGTTCTTC. Its protein product is CATSRDVSENNEQFF.

The rearrangement links TRBV5-4 to TRBJ2-2; D uncertain. CDR1 SGHNT and CDR2 YYREEE come from the germline V gene (reference sequence). This CDR3 has 16 residues. Trimming removed 1 base at V and 1 base at J, with 11 bases between. CDR3 nucleotides: TGTGCCAGCAGCTTGTTGAAACAGAAGAACACCGGGGAGCTGTTTTTT. Translating gives CASSLLKQKNTGELFF.

This clonotype was detected many times. The gene calls are TRBV3-1 and TRBJ2-7, with 7 bases aligning to TRBD1. Per germline, CDR1 LGHDT and CDR2 YNNKEL (reference sequence). J lost 3 bases, V lost 4 bases, and 6 bases had no gene match. This CDR3 region has 14 residues. CDR3 residues: CASSPDRVYYEQYF. In nucleotides, the CDR3 is TGTGCCAGCAGCCCCGACAGGGTGTACTACGAGCAGTACTTC.